The rows below give T cell receptor beta chains drawn from one sample of a study of shared clonotypes between healthy human individuals. The protocol was immunoSEQ multiplex PCR, while the TCRdb copy is restricted to in-frame clones and leaves out a portion. The table lists about 2 million clones, over 85% of them singletons. The sequenced sample was naive CD8+ T cells sorted from blood. These receptors came from a man younger than 30 in good health. The CDR3 runs from the conserved cysteine through the conserved F or W. D genes are given only for firm matches.

v_gene: TRBV6-5; j_gene: TRBJ2-3; d_gene: NA; CDR3nt: TGTGCCAGCAGTTACTCGGGAGATACGCAGTATTTT; CDR3aa: CASSYSGDTQYF
v_gene: TRBV6-6; j_gene: TRBJ2-7; d_gene: NA; CDR3nt: TGTGCCAGACAGTGGGTGAGGGGATTCTACGAGCAGTACTTC; CDR3aa: CARQWVRGFYEQYF
v_gene: TRBV5-4; j_gene: TRBJ2-7; d_gene: TRBD2; CDR3nt: TGTGCCAGCAGCCCGGGACTAGAGTTGTACGAGCAGTACTTC; CDR3aa: CASSPGLELYEQYF
v_gene: TRBV19; j_gene: TRBJ2-7; d_gene: TRBD2; CDR3nt: TGTGCCAGTAGTATATCGGGGGGTGAGCAGTACTTC; CDR3aa: CASSISGGEQYF
v_gene: TRBV30; j_gene: TRBJ2-6; d_gene: NA; CDR3nt: TGTGCCTGGAGTGTATTGGGGACTGGGGCCAACGTCCTGACTTTC; CDR3aa: CAWSVLGTGANVLTF
v_gene: TRBV4-3; j_gene: TRBJ1-2; d_gene: NA; CDR3nt: TGCGCCAGCTCTAGCGGGGTGGAGGATGGCTACACCTTC; CDR3aa: CASSSGVEDGYTF
v_gene: TRBV27; j_gene: TRBJ2-3; d_gene: NA; CDR3nt: TGTGCCAGCAGCCTCTCGGTTAGACAGGAGACAGATACGCAGTATTTT; CDR3aa: CASSLSVRQETDTQYF
v_gene: TRBV18; j_gene: TRBJ2-1; d_gene: NA; CDR3nt: TGTGCCAGCTCACCACAGAACAATGAGCAGTTCTTC; CDR3aa: CASSPQNNEQFF
v_gene: TRBV12-5; j_gene: TRBJ1-5; d_gene: NA; CDR3nt: TGTGCTAGTGGTTTGGCAACCGGGACTATAGGCAATCAGCCCCAGCATTTT; CDR3aa: CASGLATGTIGNQPQHF
v_gene: TRBV7-9; j_gene: TRBJ2-1; d_gene: TRBD2; CDR3nt: TGTGCCAGCAGCTTGTCTAGCGGGGGTAGTGAGCAGTTCTTC; CDR3aa: CASSLSSGGSEQFF
v_gene: TRBV5-1; j_gene: TRBJ1-1; d_gene: TRBD1; CDR3nt: TGCGCCAGCAGCTGGAACAGGGGGCGAATGGCTGAAGCTTTCTTT; CDR3aa: CASSWNRGRMAEAFF
v_gene: TRBV11-1; j_gene: TRBJ1-1; d_gene: NA; CDR3nt: TGTGCCAGCAGCTTATTCCCTGGGACTGAAGCTTTCTTT; CDR3aa: CASSLFPGTEAFF
v_gene: TRBV19; j_gene: TRBJ2-7; d_gene: TRBD2; CDR3nt: TGTGCCAGTAGTATTGGACTAGCGGGAGACGAGCAGTACTTC; CDR3aa: CASSIGLAGDEQYF
v_gene: TRBV28; j_gene: TRBJ2-7; d_gene: NA; CDR3nt: TGTGCCAGCAGTTTGACAGGTGGTACCTACGAGCAGTACTTC; CDR3aa: CASSLTGGTYEQYF
v_gene: TRBV12-5; j_gene: TRBJ2-7; d_gene: NA; CDR3nt: TGTGCTAGTGGTCCAGGACCCAGCTCCTACGAGCAGTACTTC; CDR3aa: CASGPGPSSYEQYF
v_gene: TRBV5-6; j_gene: TRBJ1-4; d_gene: TRBD1; CDR3nt: TGTGCCAGCAGCTTGGGGGACAGTCAAATGGGAAAACTGTTTTTT; CDR3aa: CASSLGDSQMGKLFF
v_gene: TRBV2; j_gene: TRBJ2-7; d_gene: NA; CDR3nt: TGTGCCAGCAGTGGTACGGGGGCAGCCTACGAGCAGTACTTC; CDR3aa: CASSGTGAAYEQYF